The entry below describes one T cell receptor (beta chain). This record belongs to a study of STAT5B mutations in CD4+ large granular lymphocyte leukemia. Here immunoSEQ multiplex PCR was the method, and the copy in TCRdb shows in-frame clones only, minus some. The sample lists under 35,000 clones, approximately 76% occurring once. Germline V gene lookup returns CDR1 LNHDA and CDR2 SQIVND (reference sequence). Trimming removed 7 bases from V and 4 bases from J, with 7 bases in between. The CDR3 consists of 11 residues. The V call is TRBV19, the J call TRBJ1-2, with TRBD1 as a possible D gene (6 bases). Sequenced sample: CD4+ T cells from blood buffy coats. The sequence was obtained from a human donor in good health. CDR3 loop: CASTGVYGYTF. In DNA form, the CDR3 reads TGTGCCAGTACAGGGGTCTATGGCTACACCTTC.